Below, 26 T cell receptor beta chains from the same sample are listed, as sequenced in a study of blood T cells in healthy people across ages (dated by TCRdb to about 2015). Libraries were made using 5' RACE. Sequencing took place on an Illumina HiSeq 2500. A second PCR of about 7 to 12 cycles was performed with a sample-barcoded 5' primer and a J-beta primer mix. TCRdb reprocessed the public reads (quality trimming at Q25 with fastp, clone calling with MiXCR) and kept in-frame beta chains. Every entry covers one CDR3 protein and lists the most common genes and DNA from its rows. The sample table lists about 590,000 distinct CDR3 sequences, approximately 30% of them with a count of one. 15% to 19% of the sample is held by the ten biggest clonotypes. Sequenced: blood. The receptors here all came from a woman over 75 in good health.

As to this clonotype: A much larger clone differs by one base, so this may be a read error. The J gene is TRBJ2-7, the V gene TRBV18, with a tentative D call TRBD1 (5 bases). Trimming cost V 4 bases and J 7 bases, with 14 bases left between them. Germline loops: CDR1 KGHSH, CDR2 LQKENI. The CDR3 runs 13 residues. The CDR3 DNA follows: TGTGCCAGCTCACATGGTGCCAGGGTGGAGCAGTACTTC. It codes for CASSHGARVEQYF.

Ten or more counts support this clonotype. The rearrangement joins TRBV20-1 to TRBJ1-5; no definite D call. The ends were cut back, 3 bases at V and 3 bases at J, with 12 bases in the middle. The germline V gene encodes CDR1 DFQATT and CDR2 SNEGSKA (reference sequence). The CDR3 spans 14 residues. Written as DNA, the CDR3 is TGCAGTGCTAGCCCCACCGGCAACAATCAGCCCCAGCATTTT. It is translated as CSASPTGNNQPQHF.

A few counts support this clonotype. The rearrangement joins TRBV7-2 to TRBJ1-6; 7 bases map to TRBD1. The length of the CDR3 is 16 residues. Germline V lookup: CDR1 SGHTA, CDR2 FQGNSA. V shed 1 base and J 7 bases; nucleotides not matched to a gene: 7. The CDR3 nucleotides read TGTGCCAGCAGCTTAGGGGGGACAGCCTCCAATTCACCCCTCCACTTT. Translation: CASSLGGTASNSPLHF.

Many counts were recorded for this clonotype. J is TRBJ2-1 and V is TRBV5-4; 7 bases align to TRBD1. V lost 1 base to trimming and J lost 0 bases; unmatched junction nucleotides: 4. From germline, CDR1 is SGHNT and CDR2 YYREEE (reference sequence). There are 16 residues in the CDR3. The CDR3 bases are TGTGCCAGCAGCTTGAGGACAGGAGCCTCCTACAATGAGCAGTTCTTC. Translation gives CASSLRTGASYNEQFF.

This clonotype occurred many times. The rearrangement links TRBV5-5 to TRBJ2-5, with D perhaps TRBD2 (7 bases). With 2 bases removed from V and 4 bases from J, the gap between germline ends came to 21 bases. Germline V gene sequence: CDR1 SGHKS, CDR2 YYEKEE (reference sequence). The CDR3 is 17 residues long. The CDR3, as DNA: TGTGCCAGCAGCTTAGGACCTCGACGGGGGGCTGGAGAGACCCAGTACTTC. Residues: CASSLGPRRGAGETQYF.

This clonotype occurred many times. V is TRBV5-1 and J is TRBJ1-1, with a tentative D call TRBD1 (6 bases). Trimming pared 5 bases from V and 5 bases from J, leaving 16 bases between. CDR1 and CDR2 from the germline V gene are SGHRS and YFSETQ. The CDR3 covers 14 residues. CDR3: CASRPTGGGTEAFF. CDR3 DNA sequence: TGCGCCAGCAGGCCGACAGGCGGGGGGACTGAAGCTTTCTTT.

This chain uses TRBV4-1 with TRBJ1-5; D ambiguous. CDR3 size: 15 residues. Germline values: CDR1 MGHRA, CDR2 YSYEKL. The V gene lost 0 bases and the J gene lost 2 bases, with 8 bases spanning the gap. CDR3 in amino acids: CASSQELRRNQPQHF. For the CDR3, the DNA is TGCGCCAGCAGCCAAGAGCTCCGCCGCAATCAGCCCCAGCATTTT.

This clonotype was seen once. The J gene is TRBJ2-5, the V gene TRBV28; no definite D call. The CDR3 extends over 14 amino acids. V was pared by 1 base and J by 13 bases, with 19 bases between. The germline CDR1 and CDR2 sequences are MDHEN and SYDVKM. The CDR3 DNA reads TGTGCCAGCAGTTTATTAAGGGAACCCGGAGCATTGTACTTC. This encodes CASSLLREPGALYF.

A few counts support this clonotype. A read error is possible here, since a much larger clone lies one base away. This chain joins TRBV7-2 and TRBJ2-5; D not certain. The V gene's germline CDR1 is SGHTA and CDR2 FQGNSA. The CDR3 is 14 residues long. Trimming left V 6 bases short and J 11 bases short, with 22 bases between. The CDR3 reads CASRQTPSYNEQYF. The CDR3 region has the DNA TGTGCCAGCAGACAAACCCCATCCTACAATGAGCAGTACTTC.

This chain uses TRBV28 with TRBJ2-2; possibly TRBD1 or TRBD2 for D (5 bases each). V lost 1 base and J lost 5, with 14 bases in between. This CDR3 comprises 16 residues. Germline V gene lookup returns CDR1 MDHEN and CDR2 SYDVKM. The CDR3: CASSLSGAWITGELFF. The CDR3 bases are TGTGCCAGCAGTTTATCCGGGGCGTGGATTACCGGGGAGCTGTTTTTT.

This clonotype was seen only a few times. The rearrangement links TRBV15 to TRBJ1-5; 7 bases map to TRBD1. The V gene's germline CDR1 is LNHNV and CDR2 YYDKDF (reference sequence). The CDR3 length is 15 residues. The V segment lost 5 bases and the J segment 9 bases; nucleotides outside the gene matches: 13. This CDR3 reads CATSRGGQNDRPQHF. Here the CDR3 DNA reads TGTGCCACCAGCCGAGGGGGACAGAATGATCGGCCCCAGCATTTT.

This clonotype was counted only a few times. V gene TRBV6-2 or TRBV6-3 combines with J gene TRBJ1-1, with no clear D. CDR1 is MNHEY, CDR2 SVGEGT, per germline. The CDR3 contains 12 residues. V lost 5 bases to trimming and J lost 10 bases, with 14 bases between them. The CDR3 nucleotides are TGTGCCAGCAGTACCGGAGGCTGGCGAGCTTTCTTT. Its translation: CASSTGGWRAFF.

This clonotype was detected many times. The rearrangement uses TRBV6-6 and TRBJ2-7; 9 nucleotides agree with TRBD1. Germline CDR1 MNHNY, CDR2 SVGAGI (reference sequence). The CDR3 extends over 14 amino acids. The V gene end was trimmed by 5 bases and the J gene end by 10 bases; junction bases not matched to a gene: 12. CDR3 residues: CASSPQPGQGSQYF. CDR3 DNA sequence: TGTGCCAGCAGTCCTCAACCGGGACAGGGCTCTCAGTACTTC.

This clonotype was seen repeatedly, ten times or more. The chain has TRBV11-2 and TRBJ1-2, with D maybe TRBD1 (5 bases). The length of the CDR3 is 15 residues. Trimming stripped 4 bases from V and 2 bases from J, with 14 bases between. Germline V CDR1 and CDR2: SGHAT, FQNNGV. The CDR3 here is CASSSLRGRNYGYTF. In DNA form, the CDR3 reads TGTGCCAGCAGCTCACTTAGGGGCAGGAACTATGGCTACACCTTC.

This clonotype was seen a handful of times. The V and J genes are TRBV28 and TRBJ2-7; no clear D. The ends were cut back, 2 bases at V and 2 bases at J, with 10 bases in the middle. Germline assignment: CDR1 MDHEN and CDR2 SYDVKM. The CDR3 runs 14 residues. The CDR3 DNA follows: TGTGCCAGCAGTTTACGTCCGGAAACCTACGAGCAGTACTTC. Translated, it gives CASSLRPETYEQYF.

The V gene is TRBV29-1, the J gene TRBJ2-5; a weak D match, TRBD1 (5 bases). The end of the DNA fits TRBJ2-7 better, so the J call may be wrong. The germline V gene encodes CDR1 SQVTM and CDR2 ANQGSEA. The CDR3 runs to 11 residues. CDR3 nucleotides: TGCAGCGTTATCAGGGTGGACGAGCAGTACTTC. Its translation: CSVIRVDEQYF.

This clonotype was detected ten times or more. The V call is TRBV7-2, the J call TRBJ2-3; the match to TRBD2 covers 8 bases. J lost 1 base, V lost 6 bases, and 6 bases had no gene match. Germline-derived CDR1 and CDR2 are SGHTA and FQGNSA. The CDR3 is 15 amino acids. This CDR3 is CASSPGGDRTDTQYF. The CDR3 DNA follows: TGTGCCAGCAGTCCCGGGGGGGATCGCACAGATACGCAGTATTTT.

Note on this clonotype: Possible read error: a much larger clone is one base away. The CDR3: CAGSQDGEITNYGYTF. The DNA for the CDR3 is TGTGCCGGCAGCCAAGATGGTGAGATAACTAACTATGGCTACACCTTC. V and J are TRBV4-2 and TRBJ1-2; D gene ambiguous. Germline values: CDR1 LGHNA, CDR2 YNFKEQ. The CDR3 is 16 amino acids.

With respect to this clonotype: An end of the junction differs from the germline gene, which may be a read error. The V call is TRBV5-6, the J call TRBJ1-5, with 12 bases matching TRBD1. Germline V CDR1 and CDR2: SGHDT, YYEEEE. CDR3 length: 16 residues. CDR3: CTSSLRDRGLNQPQHF. DNA of the CDR3: TGTACCAGCAGCTTGAGGGACAGGGGGCTCAATCAGCCCCAGCATTTT.

The table lists this clonotype with a few counts. This may be a read error: a much more frequent sequence differs by one nucleotide. This chain connects TRBV6-5 to TRBJ1-2; D possibly corresponds to TRBD1 (5 bases). The CDR3 runs 15 residues. Germline V CDR1 and CDR2: MNHEY, SVGAGI. The CDR3 DNA sequence: TGTGCCAGCAGTCTCCTGGCAGGGTCCGGCTATGGCTGCACCTTC. Translating gives CASSLLAGSGYGCTF.

The V gene is TRBV20-1, the J gene TRBJ1-2; the D gene is possibly TRBD1 (5 bases). Trimming left V 3 bases short and J 8 bases short, with 10 bases between. From germline, CDR1 is DFQATT and CDR2 SNEGSKA (reference sequence). CDR3 length: 11 amino acids. CDR3 sequence: CSARGEEGYTF. The CDR3 DNA follows: TGCAGTGCTAGGGGGGAGGAAGGCTACACCTTC.

This clonotype occurred many times. The chain recombines TRBV28 with TRBJ1-2; 7 bases line up with TRBD1. V shed 5 bases, J shed 7 bases, and the junction held 4 bases outside the gene matches. CDR3 length equals 12 residues. Germline assignment: CDR1 MDHEN and CDR2 SYDVKM. Here the CDR3 DNA reads TGTGCCAGCAGTACGACAGGGCGTGGCTACACCTTC. Its protein product is CASSTTGRGYTF.

This clonotype was seen a few times. The chain carries TRBV4-1 and TRBJ2-2, with TRBD1 matching 9 bases. Germline V gene data show CDR1 as MGHRA and CDR2 as YSYEKL. J was trimmed by 4 bases and V by 1 base; bases with no gene match: 1. The length of the CDR3 is 15 residues. CDR3 loop: CASSQAGQGTGELFF. The DNA for the CDR3 is TGCGCCAGCAGCCAAGCGGGACAGGGCACCGGGGAGCTGTTTTTT.

Points on this clonotype: A much larger clone is a single base away; this may be a read error. The chain has TRBV20-1 and TRBJ2-1; 7 bases are a match to TRBD1. This CDR3 contains 12 residues. Germline assignment: CDR1 DFQATT and CDR2 SNEGSKA (reference sequence). CDR3 sequence reads: CSGPGQINEQFF. The CDR3 region has the DNA TGCAGCGGACCGGGACAGATCAATGAGCAGTTCTTC.

The CDR3: CAIRERHWMNTEAFF. In nucleotides, the CDR3 is TGTGCCATCCGGGAGCGACACTGGATGAACACTGAAGCTTTCTTT. This chain connects TRBV6-1 to TRBJ1-1; unclear D gene. CDR3 length equals 15 residues. Germline values: CDR1 MNHNS, CDR2 SASEGT. Between the trimmed V and J ends, which lost 10 bases and 0 bases, there was a span of 18 bases.

This clonotype was seen ten or more times. The rearrangement links TRBV7-9 to TRBJ2-3; D is unresolved. Germline V lookup: CDR1 SEHNR, CDR2 FQNEAQ (reference sequence). The CDR3 contains 16 residues. With 4 bases removed from V and 8 bases from J, the gap between germline ends came to 22 bases. The CDR3 DNA follows: TGTGCCAGCAGCTACCCTGAGCTCGCCGGAGAGATTACGCAGTATTTT. It encodes CASSYPELAGEITQYF.